These 5 T cell receptor beta chains were sequenced from one sample in a study of OX40 agonist ivuxolimab in advanced cancers. The method was immunoSEQ multiplex PCR; TCRdb's version includes in-frame clones alone and lacks a portion of them. The table lists 45,000 to 65,000 clones, roughly nine tenths of them singletons. The sequencing used CD4+ or CD8+ T cells sorted from blood, collected in a trial of the OX40 agonist ivuxolimab. The receptor set was obtained from an adult with an advanced solid tumor such as melanoma, head and neck, liver or kidney cancer.

The V gene is TRBV5-1, the J gene TRBJ1-2; 7 bases map to TRBD1. The germline CDR1 and CDR2 sequences are SGHRS and YFSETQ. J gave up 0 bases and V 4 bases, and 6 bases lay outside the gene matches. This CDR3 comprises 15 residues. The CDR3 DNA reads TGCGCCAGCAGCATAGGGACAGTCCCTAACTATGGCTACACCTTC. Translated: CASSIGTVPNYGYTF.

V gene TRBV29-1 combines with J gene TRBJ2-7; TRBD2 agrees at 8 bases. CDR3 size: 14 residues. Germline V gene sequence: CDR1 SQVTM, CDR2 ANQGSEA. V was pared by 3 bases and J by 0 bases, with 4 bases of the junction left unmatched. The CDR3 DNA reads TGCAGCGTTGATAGCCTAGCGGGCTCCTACGAGCAGTACTTC. Translating gives CSVDSLAGSYEQYF.

This chain joins TRBV5-5 and TRBJ2-1; D is undetermined. Looked up from germline, CDR1 is SGHKS and CDR2 is YYEKEE (reference sequence). V shed 2 bases and J shed 16 bases, with 22 bases lying between them. This CDR3 has 14 residues. The CDR3, as DNA: TGTGCCAGCAGCTTTAACGTTGGAAATGAAGCGCGATTCTTC. It is translated as CASSFNVGNEARFF.

V is TRBV12-5 and J is TRBJ2-1, with TRBD2 matching 7 bases. The germline V gene encodes CDR1 LGHNT and CDR2 FRNRAP. The CDR3 sequence is 20 residues long. Unmatched junction bases numbered 20, after V lost 2 bases and J lost 4 bases. For the CDR3, the DNA is TGTGCTAGTGGTTTGAATCTGCGGGCGAAGGGAGCGGGGCGGTACAATGAGCAGTTCTTC. It yields the protein CASGLNLRAKGAGRYNEQFF.

The chain uses TRBV6-1 and TRBJ1-1; tentative D call: TRBD1 (5 bases). CDR1 is MNHNS, CDR2 SASEGT, per germline. Trimming pared 9 bases from V and 2 bases from J, leaving 7 bases between. This CDR3 has 11 residues. The CDR3 region has the DNA TGTGCCAGTACAGGAAACACTGAAGCTTTCTTT. Amino acids: CASTGNTEAFF.